The rows below give T cell receptor beta chains drawn from one sample of a study of control samples from healthy donors and cancer patients. TCRdb's table, derived via immunoSEQ multiplex PCR, lists solely in-frame clones and lacks some. The table has some 140,000 clones, approximately 90% seen once. The sample taken for sequencing was blood. The origin of the receptors is a woman younger than 45 in good health. The CDR3 runs from the conserved cysteine through the conserved F or W. The D gene is left open where the match is weak. Clone size is stated in some rows and not others, as once, few, many or a class when expanded.

d_call | clone_size | j_call | v_call | cdr3_nt | cdr3_aa
- | - | TRBJ1-3 | TRBV30 | TGTGCCTGGAGTCTAGAAAACACCATATATTTT | CAWSLENTIYF
TRBD2 | - | TRBJ2-7 | TRBV6-5 | TGTGCCAGCAGTTATACTAGCGGGGTCCTCGAGCAGTACTTC | CASSYTSGVLEQYF
- | once | TRBJ1-3 | TRBV10-1 | TGCGCCAGCAGTCCCTTTATGGAGCTCTCTGGAAACACCATATATTTT | CASSPFMELSGNTIYF
- | - | TRBJ2-1 | TRBV30 | TGTGCCTGGAGTAGGATGTGGCTATCATCTAATGAGCAGTTCTTC | CAWSRMWLSSNEQFF
TRBD2 | - | TRBJ2-5 | TRBV3-1/TRBV3-2 | TGTGCCAGCAGCCGAAGCGGGGGGGCGGGAGTAGAGACCCAGTACTTC | CASSRSGGAGVETQYF
- | - | TRBJ2-2 | TRBV5-6 | TGTGCCAGCAGCGAGGCCTCGGGGAGTTGGAAAACCGGGGAGCTGTTTTTT | CASSEASGSWKTGELFF
- | - | TRBJ1-1 | TRBV3-1/TRBV3-2 | TGTGCCAGCAGCCAAGGTGAGGGAGGGGCTTTCTTT | CASSQGEGGAFF
- | - | TRBJ2-7 | TRBV15 | TGTGCCACCAGCAGAGATTTGGGGAGCTACGAGCAGTACTTC | CATSRDLGSYEQYF
TRBD2 | - | TRBJ2-1 | TRBV4-2 | TGTGCCAGCAGCCAAGATGACCTAGCGGGAGTAGGGGAGCAGTTCTTC | CASSQDDLAGVGEQFF
- | once | TRBJ2-3 | TRBV5-6 | TGTGCCAGCGGCGTTGATAGCACAGATACGCAGTATTTT | CASGVDSTDTQYF
TRBD2 | - | TRBJ2-2 | TRBV15 | TGTGCCACCAGCAGAGTAGGACTAGCGCAGAACACCGGGGAGCTGTTTTTT | CATSRVGLAQNTGELFF
- | - | TRBJ1-1 | TRBV9 | TGTGCCAGCAGCGTGGTTAACACTGAAGCTTTCTTT | CASSVVNTEAFF
- | - | TRBJ1-4 | TRBV18 | TGTGCCAGCTCACCCCGGGCCGAAGGTGAAAAACTGTTTTTT | CASSPRAEGEKLFF
- | - | TRBJ1-5 | TRBV6-2/TRBV6-3 | TGTGCCAGCAGTTACTCGACGGCAGACCTTTATAGCAATCAGCCCCAGCATTTT | CASSYSTADLYSNQPQHF
TRBD1 | - | TRBJ2-7 | TRBV13 | TGTGCCAGCAGCTTAGTGACAGGGTCCTACGAGCAGTACTTC | CASSLVTGSYEQYF
TRBD2 | - | TRBJ2-7 | TRBV3-1/TRBV3-2 | TGTGCCAGCAGCCCCCGACTAGCGGGAGACTACGAGCAGTACTTC | CASSPRLAGDYEQYF
- | - | TRBJ1-2 | TRBV5-5 | TGTGCCAGCAGCTTAGGGGGGAACTATGGCTACACCTTC | CASSLGGNYGYTF
- | - | TRBJ2-1 | TRBV24-1 | TGTGCCACCAGTGAGGAAGGGGCCCGCAATGAGCAGTTCTTC | CATSEEGARNEQFF
TRBD1 | once | TRBJ1-1 | TRBV11-1 | TGTGCCAGCAGCTGGACAGGGAGGGTTGGCACTGAAGCTTTCTTT | CASSWTGRVGTEAFF
TRBD2 | - | TRBJ2-3 | TRBV5-5 | TGTGCCAGCAGCTTGGTTAGCGGGAGGGCCACAGATACGCAGTATTTT | CASSLVSGRATDTQYF
- | few | TRBJ2-7 | TRBV3-1/TRBV3-2 | TGTGCCAGCAGCCGGACAGTTTACGAGCAGTACTTC | CASSRTVYEQYF
TRBD2 | - | TRBJ2-1 | TRBV3-1/TRBV3-2 | TGTGCCAGCAGCCGCCCCCGGCTAGCGGGAGAGAATGAGCAGTTCTTC | CASSRPRLAGENEQFF
- | - | TRBJ1-2 | TRBV18 | TGTGCCAGCTCCCCAAGTGGGGAGGGCTACACCTTC | CASSPSGEGYTF
- | - | TRBJ2-3 | TRBV5-1 | TGCGCCAGCAGCTCGAGCGGTTCCTCGGGAGATACGCAGTATTTT | CASSSSGSSGDTQYF
- | - | TRBJ1-1 | TRBV5-1 | TGCGCCAGCAGCTTGAACACTGAAGCTTTCTTT | CASSLNTEAFF
TRBD2 | - | TRBJ2-5 | TRBV15 | TGTGCCACCAGTAGGACGCGGGAGGAGCAAGAGACCCAGTACTTC | CATSRTREEQETQYF
- | - | TRBJ2-5 | TRBV9 | TGTGCCAGCAGCGCAACTTCGTGGTTGGGGGAGACCCAGTACTTC | CASSATSWLGETQYF
TRBD1 | few | TRBJ1-6 | TRBV4-2 | TGTGCCAGCAGCCCCCGGGACAGGGATGATTCACCCCTCCACTTT | CASSPRDRDDSPLHF
- | - | TRBJ2-5 | TRBV19 | TGTGCCAGTAACTCGGGGAGGCAAGAGACCCAGTACTTC | CASNSGRQETQYF
- | - | TRBJ2-6 | TRBV19 | TGTGCCAGTAGTGGGGGGCGCTCTTCTGGGGCCAACGTCCTGACTTTC | CASSGGRSSGANVLTF